Each of the 11 T cell receptor beta chains below was sequenced from the same sample in a study of blood T cell repertoires in COVID-19. Method: immunoSEQ multiplex PCR; TCRdb's copy keeps in-frame clones and lacks some. This sample has fewer than 250,000 clones; roughly nine tenths occur once, and the top ten carry about 0.81%. Sequences were obtained from peripheral blood. The receptors originated from a woman aged 70 to 79 with acute or convalescent COVID-19.

This clone was found once. The genes are TRBV5-1 and TRBJ2-7; 8 nucleotides line up with TRBD2. The CDR3 is made up of 15 amino acids. Trimming removed 3 bases from V and 5 bases from J; junction bases left unmatched: 10. Germline CDR1 and CDR2: SGHRS and YFSETQ. The CDR3 protein is CASSSDVAGINEQYF. Here the CDR3 DNA reads TGCGCCAGCAGCTCCGACGTAGCGGGAATCAACGAGCAGTACTTC.

This clone was counted a single time. Other DNA sequences in the same sample also yield this CDR3. The gene calls are TRBV9 and TRBJ2-7; TRBD1 aligns across 7 bases. There are 13 residues in the CDR3. The junction had 5 bases not matched to a gene; V was cut back by 4 bases and J by 4 bases. The germline V gene has CDR1 SGDLS and CDR2 YYNGEE. The CDR3 is CASSRDSGYEQYF. As DNA, the CDR3 is TGTGCCAGCAGCCGGGACAGTGGTTACGAGCAGTACTTC. Using reference TRBV9 and TRBJ2-7 for the parts outside the CDR3, the full variable domain is DSGVTQTPKHLITATGQRVTLRCSPRSGDLSVYWYQQSLDQGLQFLIQYYNGEERAKGNILERFSAQQFPDLHSELNLSSLELGDSALYFCASSRDSGYEQYFGPGTRLTVT.

The chain recombines TRBV9 with TRBJ2-4; D gene ambiguous. The germline V gene encodes CDR1 SGDLS and CDR2 YYNGEE. Trimming left V 0 bases short and J 0 bases short, with 4 bases between. CDR3 size: 14 residues. This chain's CDR3 is CASSVDQAKNIQYF. CDR3 sequence (DNA): TGTGCCAGCAGCGTAGATCAAGCCAAAAACATTCAGTACTTC.

The CDR3 sequence is CASSLGGPYGYTF. The CDR3 DNA reads as TGTGCCAGCAGTTTAGGAGGGCCCTATGGCTACACCTTC. V usage is TRBV12-3 or TRBV12-4 and J usage is TRBJ1-2, with D unclear. This CDR3 comprises 13 residues. Between the trimmed V and J ends, which lost 1 base and 4 bases, there was a span of 7 bases.

This clone was observed a single time. The chain links TRBV3-1 (or the pseudogene TRBV3-2) to TRBJ1-2; 7 bases are shared with TRBD1. The CDR3 loop spans 14 amino acids. Per the germline V gene, CDR1 is LGHDT and CDR2 is YNNKEL (reference sequence). The V gene end was trimmed by 1 base and the J gene end by 8 bases; junction bases not matched to a gene: 7. As DNA, the CDR3 is TGTGCCAGCAGCCAAGTGAGGGGGCCGGGGGGCTACACCTTC. It encodes CASSQVRGPGGYTF.

The chain carries TRBV6-4 and TRBJ1-2; the D gene is possibly TRBD1 (5 bases). Germline V gene data show CDR1 as MRHNA and CDR2 as SNTAGT. The length of the CDR3 is 11 residues. V lost 6 bases and J lost 11, with 13 bases in between. This CDR3 is CASRQGWSYTF. The CDR3 coding sequence is TGTGCCAGCAGGCAGGGTTGGAGTTACACCTTC.

This rearrangement joins TRBV24-1 to TRBJ1-6; a possible D gene is TRBD1 (6 bases). V was pared by 4 bases and J by 0 bases, with 12 bases between. Germline V gives CDR1 KGHDR, CDR2 SFDVKD. This CDR3 has 17 residues. As DNA, the CDR3 is TGTGCCACCAGTGACCAGGGGTTTCGCTCCTATAATTCACCCCTCCACTTT. Translating gives CATSDQGFRSYNSPLHF.

In regard to this clone: The sample has other DNA sequences that encode this CDR3 too. V gene TRBV7-9 combines with J gene TRBJ1-3; 9 nucleotides line up with TRBD1. The germline V gene encodes CDR1 SEHNR and CDR2 FQNEAQ (reference sequence). V dropped 4 bases and J dropped 3; count of bases not matched to a gene: 4. The CDR3 is 15 amino acids. The DNA of the CDR3 is TGTGCCAGCAGCTCGGGACAGGGCGATGGAAACACCATATATTTT. Its translation is CASSSGQGDGNTIYF.

The sample holds one count of this clone. The CDR3 spells CASRSTGGTEAFF. In nucleotides, the CDR3 is TGTGCCAGCAGGTCAACAGGGGGCACTGAAGCTTTCTTT. J is TRBJ1-1 and V is TRBV28; TRBD1 aligns across 8 bases. CDR1 is MDHEN, CDR2 SYDVKM, per germline. V lost 6 bases, J lost 4 bases, and 4 bases stayed unmatched. This CDR3 comprises 13 residues.

The chain combines TRBV6-6 with TRBJ2-7, with 7 bases aligning to TRBD1. The CDR3 consists of 15 residues. Germline CDR1 MNHNY, CDR2 SVGAGI (reference sequence). The J segment lost 1 base and the V segment lost 6 bases, leaving 9 bases of the junction unmatched. CDR3 loop: CASSRQGPASYEQYF. The CDR3 coding sequence is TGTGCCAGCAGCCGACAGGGTCCGGCATCCTACGAGCAGTACTTC.

The gene calls are TRBV5-1 and TRBJ1-2; D not resolved. CDR1 is SGHRS and CDR2 is YFSETQ in the germline V gene. The CDR3 totals 15 residues. V gave up 4 bases and J gave up 0 bases, with 13 bases separating them. CDR3 region: CASSPQVLANYGYTF. CDR3 coding DNA: TGCGCCAGCAGCCCCCAGGTTTTAGCTAACTATGGCTACACCTTC.